Shown below are 20 T cell receptor beta chains from a single sample sequenced in a study of spatial heterogeneity in lung cancer. For these TCRs, the target antigens are not known. Study-wide points: Counts of expanded alpha and beta TCRs within tumors tracked the tumor nonsynonymous mutation count.

Time point reported: sample taken at primary tumor resection. In TCRdb, the 5' RACE reads were re-called with MiXCR into one record per CDR3 protein. The table has about 3,800 distinct CDR3 sequences, about 33% seen once; the top ten hold nearly 25%. The sequenced sample was lung tumor tissue, obtained at surgery. The receptor set was obtained from a male donor with early-stage non-small cell lung cancer.

This clonotype was counted between two and nine times. The chain recombines TRBV18 with TRBJ2-1, with D possibly being TRBD2 (6 bases). This CDR3 contains 18 residues. Between the trimmed V and J ends, which lost 1 base and 6 bases, there was a span of 22 bases. CDR1 and CDR2 from the germline V gene are KGHSH and LQKENI. CDR3: CASSPHPPGPGVGNEQFF. CDR3 nucleotides: TGTGCCAGCTCACCACACCCCCCGGGGCCGGGGGTTGGCAATGAGCAGTTCTTC.

The chain recombines TRBV7-2 with TRBJ2-7, with D tentatively TRBD2 (5 bases). CDR1 and CDR2 (germline): SGHTA, FQGNSA. V was shortened by 5 bases and J by 0 bases, with 17 bases between the two germline ends. CDR3 length: 16 amino acids. CDR3 nucleotide sequence: TGTGCCAGCAGCCGTACCGGGCGGGCAAGCTCCTACGAGCAGTACTTC. Translated: CASSRTGRASSYEQYF.

This clonotype was counted between two and nine times. The chain uses TRBV28 and TRBJ2-1, with TRBD2 matching over 16 bases. Unmatched junction bases numbered 17, after V lost 0 bases and J lost 0 bases. The germline V gene encodes CDR1 MDHEN and CDR2 SYDVKM. This CDR3 has 24 amino acids. As DNA, the CDR3 is TGTGCCAGCAGTTTATGGGGGACTAGCGGGAGGGCCGGCAATAAAAAAAGCTCCTACAATGAGCAGTTCTTC. Amino acids: CASSLWGTSGRAGNKKSSYNEQFF.

The chain has TRBV7-6 and TRBJ2-7; a weak D match, TRBD2 (6 bases). Germline assignment: CDR1 SGHVS and CDR2 FNYEAQ. Trimming took off 5 bases at V and 4 bases at J, with 18 bases between the two ends. The CDR3 extends over 15 amino acids. CDR3 sequence reads: CASSPDTHSGYEQYF. The DNA of the CDR3 is TGTGCCAGCAGCCCGGATACCCACAGCGGGTACGAGCAGTACTTC. The complete variable domain, with remaining parts taken from reference TRBV7-6 and TRBJ2-7, reads GAGVSQSPRYKVTKRGQDVALRCDPISGHVSLYWYRQALGQGPEFLTYFNYEAQQDKSGLPNDRFSAERPEGSISTLTIQRTEQRDSAMYRCASSPDTHSGYEQYFGPGTRLTVT.

The chain couples TRBV7-6 to TRBJ2-3; 7 bases are a match to TRBD2. The V gene end was trimmed by 4 bases and the J gene end by 2 bases; junction bases not matched to a gene: 9. Germline V CDR1 and CDR2: SGHVS, FNYEAQ. This CDR3 has 16 amino acids. The CDR3 coding sequence is TGTGCCAGCAGCTCCAGGACCGGGAGGACCACAGATACGCAGTATTTT. Encoded protein: CASSSRTGRTTDTQYF.

The table lists this clonotype with a count of one. A much larger clone sits a single nucleotide away, making a read error possible. The gene calls are TRBV15 and TRBJ2-6; perhaps TRBD1 as D (5 bases). Germline assignment: CDR1 LNHNV and CDR2 YYDKDF (reference sequence). The CDR3 sequence is 18 residues long. The CDR3 spells CATSRGLRQYSGANVPTF. CDR3 bases: TGTGCCACCAGCAGAGGGTTGCGGCAGTACTCTGGGGCCAACGTCCCGACTTTC.

The chain combines TRBV24-1 with TRBJ2-1; the D gene is possibly TRBD2 (7 bases). V dropped 9 bases and J dropped 2 bases, with 13 bases sitting between them. Germline assignment: CDR1 KGHDR and CDR2 SFDVKD. The CDR3 is 14 residues long. The CDR3 nucleotides are TGTGCCACCCGCGGAGGGGGGGCCTACAATGAGCAGTTCTTC. Translation gives CATRGGGAYNEQFF.

The CDR3 protein is CASSFIDSSYNEQFF. CDR3 nucleotide sequence: TGTGCCAGCAGCTTTATTGACAGCTCCTACAATGAGCAGTTCTTC. The J gene is TRBJ2-1, the V gene TRBV7-9; weak D call: TRBD1 (5 bases). Germline V gene sequence: CDR1 SEHNR, CDR2 FQNEAQ (reference sequence). The CDR3 extends over 15 amino acids. V was clipped by 3 bases and J by 0 bases, with 9 bases between them.

The V and J genes are TRBV11-2 and TRBJ2-3, with 12 bases matching TRBD2. Germline loops: CDR1 SGHAT, CDR2 FQNNGV. The V segment lost 5 bases and the J segment 5 bases; nucleotides outside the gene matches: 11. The CDR3 has 17 amino acids. DNA for the CDR3: TGTGCCAGCAGCGGACTAGCGGGATATACTGGGGGAGATACGCAGTATTTT. Protein product: CASSGLAGYTGGDTQYF.

This clonotype is large. J is TRBJ2-2 and V is TRBV19; no definite D call. V lost 8 bases, J lost 6 bases, and 13 bases lay in between. Germline V CDR1 and CDR2: LNHDA, SQIVND (reference sequence). This CDR3 has 13 amino acids. CDR3 in DNA: TGTGCCAGTGGGCTGAGCCCGTCCGGGGAGCTGTTTTTT. Its translation is CASGLSPSGELFF.

The chain has TRBV20-1 and TRBJ2-3; D possibly corresponds to TRBD1 (8 bases). The germline CDR1 and CDR2 sequences are DFQATT and SNEGSKA (reference sequence). Between the trimmed V and J ends, which lost 3 bases and 3 bases, there was a span of 28 bases. The CDR3 has 19 residues. The DNA of the CDR3 is TGCAGTGCTAGTGGACAGGGAGGTGGGAGGGAGTCGAGGACAGATACGCAGTATTTT. This encodes CSASGQGGGRESRTDTQYF.

This clonotype was counted a single time. J is TRBJ2-7 and V is TRBV2, with D possibly TRBD2 on 5 matching bases. CDR3 length: 12 residues. Trimming removed 6 bases at V and 3 bases at J, with 9 bases between. Germline V gene data show CDR1 as SNHLY and CDR2 as FYNNEI. The CDR3 region has the DNA TGTGCCAGCAGAAAGGAGGACTACGAGCAGTACTTC. Translation gives CASRKEDYEQYF.

The sample holds a few counts of this clonotype. The genes are TRBV7-6 and TRBJ1-4; the D gene is possibly TRBD1 (5 bases). This CDR3 is 15 amino acids long. V was shortened by 2 bases and J by 9 bases, with 16 bases between the two germline ends. Germline V CDR1 and CDR2: SGHVS, FNYEAQ. CDR3: CASSLRFRDDQKLFF. Here the CDR3 DNA reads TGTGCCAGCAGCTTAAGGTTCCGGGACGACCAAAAACTGTTTTTT.

This clonotype rates as medium-sized (0.01 to 0.1%). The V call is TRBV7-9, the J call TRBJ2-1, with D maybe TRBD2 (5 bases). The CDR3 length is 17 residues. V was trimmed by 1 base and J by 2 bases, leaving 15 bases between them. Germline loops: CDR1 SEHNR, CDR2 FQNEAQ (reference sequence). CDR3 in DNA: TGTGCCAGCAGCTTAGGGTCGCTAGCTGAAACCTACAATGAGCAGTTCTTC. It translates to CASSLGSLAETYNEQFF. The entire variable domain, with the rest obtained from reference TRBV7-9 and TRBJ2-1, is as follows: DTGVSQNPRHKITKRGQNVTFRCDPISEHNRLYWYRQTLGQGPEFLTYFQNEAQLEKSRLLSDRFSAERPKGSFSTLEIQRTEQGDSAMYLCASSLGSLAETYNEQFFGPGTRLTVL.

This chain uses TRBV2 with TRBJ2-2; 10 bases agree with TRBD2. CDR3 length: 15 amino acids. Per the germline V gene, CDR1 is SNHLY and CDR2 is FYNNEI. The V gene end was trimmed by 5 bases and the J gene end by 1 base; junction bases not matched to a gene: 1. The CDR3 DNA sequence: TGTGCCAGCAGTCGGACTAGCGGGAACACCGGGGAGCTGTTTTTT. It codes for CASSRTSGNTGELFF.

This chain uses TRBV20-1 with TRBJ2-3; 9 positions match TRBD2. Germline values: CDR1 DFQATT, CDR2 SNEGSKA (reference sequence). With V trimmed by 4 bases and J by 6 bases, 14 bases remained unmatched. The CDR3 runs to 16 residues. The CDR3, as DNA: TGCAGTGCTACCGTTGCCGCGGGAGGGCCGGGGGATACGCAGTATTTT. Protein: CSATVAAGGPGDTQYF.

V and J are TRBV29-1 and TRBJ2-7, with 11 bases identical to TRBD2. This CDR3 has 13 residues. The junction had 6 bases not matched to a gene; V was cut back by 6 bases and J by 5 bases. Germline V gene sequence: CDR1 SQVTM, CDR2 ANQGSEA. The chain's CDR3 is CSVLAGGVNEQYF. In nucleotides, the CDR3 is TGCAGCGTGTTAGCGGGAGGGGTGAACGAGCAGTACTTC.

V is TRBV12-3 or TRBV12-4 and J is TRBJ2-7; D uncertain. Trimming cost V 5 bases and J 1 base, with 9 bases left between them. This CDR3 is 13 amino acids long. CDR3: CASSREGSYEQYF. Here the CDR3 DNA reads TGTGCCAGCAGTCGTGAAGGGTCCTACGAGCAGTACTTC.

Judged by abundance, this clonotype is medium-sized (0.01 to 0.1%). V usage is TRBV12-5 and J usage is TRBJ2-2; D is ambiguous. CDR1 is LGHNT, CDR2 FRNRAP, per germline. The CDR3 is 17 amino acids. The V and J ends lost 1 base and 4 bases respectively, with 16 bases between them. The CDR3 sequence: CASGLDGSWFATGELFF. Here the CDR3 DNA reads TGTGCTAGTGGTTTGGATGGTAGTTGGTTTGCCACCGGGGAGCTGTTTTTT.

This clonotype was recorded a few times. CDR3 DNA: TGCGCCAGCAGCCAAGATCTATGGGGTTCGAACACCGGGGAGCTGTTTTTT. Translating it yields CASSQDLWGSNTGELFF. This rearrangement joins TRBV4-1 to TRBJ2-2, with no clear D. With 0 bases removed from V and 0 bases from J, the gap between germline ends came to 11 bases. Germline values: CDR1 MGHRA, CDR2 YSYEKL. The CDR3 runs 17 residues.